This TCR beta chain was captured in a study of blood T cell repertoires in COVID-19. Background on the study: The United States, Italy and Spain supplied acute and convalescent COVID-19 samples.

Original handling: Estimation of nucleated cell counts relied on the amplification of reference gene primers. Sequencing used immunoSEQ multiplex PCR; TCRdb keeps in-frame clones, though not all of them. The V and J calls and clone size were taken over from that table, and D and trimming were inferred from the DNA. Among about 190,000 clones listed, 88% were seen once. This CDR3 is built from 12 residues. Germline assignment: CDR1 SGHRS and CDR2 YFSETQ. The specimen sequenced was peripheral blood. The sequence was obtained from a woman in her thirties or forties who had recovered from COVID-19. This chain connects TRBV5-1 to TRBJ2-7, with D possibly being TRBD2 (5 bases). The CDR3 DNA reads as TGCGCTTCGGGAATTACGGGATACGAGCAGTACTTC. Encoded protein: CASGITGYEQYF.